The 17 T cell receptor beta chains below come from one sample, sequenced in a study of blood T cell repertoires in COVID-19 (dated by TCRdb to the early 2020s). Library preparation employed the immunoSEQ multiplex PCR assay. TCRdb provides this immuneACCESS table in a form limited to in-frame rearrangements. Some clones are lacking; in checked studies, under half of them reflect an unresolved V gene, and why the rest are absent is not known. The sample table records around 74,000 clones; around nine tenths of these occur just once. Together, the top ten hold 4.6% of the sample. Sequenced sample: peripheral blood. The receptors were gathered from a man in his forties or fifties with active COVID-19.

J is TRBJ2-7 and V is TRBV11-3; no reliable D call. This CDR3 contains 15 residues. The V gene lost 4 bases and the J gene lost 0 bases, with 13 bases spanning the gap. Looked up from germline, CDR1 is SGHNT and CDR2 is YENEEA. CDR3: CASSSRSFSSYEQYF. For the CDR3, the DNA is TGTGCCAGCAGCTCCCGGAGCTTTAGCTCCTACGAGCAGTACTTC.

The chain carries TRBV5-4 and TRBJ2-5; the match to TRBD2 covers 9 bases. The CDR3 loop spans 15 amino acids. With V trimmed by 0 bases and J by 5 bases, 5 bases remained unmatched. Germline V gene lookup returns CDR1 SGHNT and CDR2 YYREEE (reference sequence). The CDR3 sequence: CASSLGLAVPETQYF. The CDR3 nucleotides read TGTGCCAGCAGCTTGGGACTAGCGGTCCCGGAGACCCAGTACTTC.

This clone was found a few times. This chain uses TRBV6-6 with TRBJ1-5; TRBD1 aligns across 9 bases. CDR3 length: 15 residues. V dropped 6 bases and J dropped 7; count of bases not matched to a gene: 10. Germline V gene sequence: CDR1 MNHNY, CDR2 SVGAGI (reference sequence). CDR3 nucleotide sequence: TGTGCCAGCAGAAAACGGGACAGGGAATCACAGCCCCAGCATTTT. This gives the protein CASRKRDRESQPQHF.

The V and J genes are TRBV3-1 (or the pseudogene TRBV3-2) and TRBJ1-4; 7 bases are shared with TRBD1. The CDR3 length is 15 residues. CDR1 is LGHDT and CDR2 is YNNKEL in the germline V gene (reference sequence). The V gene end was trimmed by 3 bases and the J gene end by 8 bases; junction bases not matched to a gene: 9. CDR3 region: CASSHRQGVKEKLFF. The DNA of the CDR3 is TGTGCCAGCAGCCATCGACAGGGTGTGAAAGAAAAACTGTTTTTT.

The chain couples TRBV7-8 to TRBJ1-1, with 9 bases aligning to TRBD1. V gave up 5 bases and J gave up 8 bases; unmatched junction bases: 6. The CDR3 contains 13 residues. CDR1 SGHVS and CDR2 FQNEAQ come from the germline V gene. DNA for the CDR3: TGTGCCAGCAGCGCCGGACAGGGGACGGAAGCTTTCTTT. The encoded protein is CASSAGQGTEAFF.

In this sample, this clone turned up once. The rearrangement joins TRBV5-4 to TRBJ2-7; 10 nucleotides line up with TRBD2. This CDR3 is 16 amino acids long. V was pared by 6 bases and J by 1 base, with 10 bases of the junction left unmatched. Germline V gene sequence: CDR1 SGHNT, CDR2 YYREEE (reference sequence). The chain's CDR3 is CASTGASGSGSYEQYF. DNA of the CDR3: TGTGCCAGCACCGGGGCTAGCGGGAGTGGGTCCTACGAGCAGTACTTC.

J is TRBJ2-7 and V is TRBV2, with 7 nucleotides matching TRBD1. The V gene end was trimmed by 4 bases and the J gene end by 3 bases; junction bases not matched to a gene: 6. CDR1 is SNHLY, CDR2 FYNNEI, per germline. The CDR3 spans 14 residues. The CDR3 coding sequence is TGTGCCAGCAGTGTGGGGGACAGAGGCTACGAGCAGTACTTC. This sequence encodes CASSVGDRGYEQYF.

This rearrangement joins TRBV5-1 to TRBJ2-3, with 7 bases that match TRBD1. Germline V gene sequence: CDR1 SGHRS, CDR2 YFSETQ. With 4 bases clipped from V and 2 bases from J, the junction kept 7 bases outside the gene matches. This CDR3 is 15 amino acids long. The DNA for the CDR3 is TGCGCCAGCAGCCTCCAGGGACAGAACACAGATACGCAGTATTTT. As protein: CASSLQGQNTDTQYF.

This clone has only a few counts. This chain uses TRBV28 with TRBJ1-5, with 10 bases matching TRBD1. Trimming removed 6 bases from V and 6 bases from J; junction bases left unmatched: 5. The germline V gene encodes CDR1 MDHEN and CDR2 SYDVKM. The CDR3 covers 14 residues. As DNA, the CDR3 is TGTGCCAGCAGGAGGACAGGGGGTACTCAGCCCCAGCATTTT. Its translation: CASRRTGGTQPQHF.

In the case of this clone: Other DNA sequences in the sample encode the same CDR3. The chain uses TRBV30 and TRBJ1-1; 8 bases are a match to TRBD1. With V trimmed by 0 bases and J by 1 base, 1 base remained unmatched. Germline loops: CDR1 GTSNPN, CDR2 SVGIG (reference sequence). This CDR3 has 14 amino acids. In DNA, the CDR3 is TGTGCCTGGAGTGTAGGACAGGGGAACACTGAAGCTTTCTTT. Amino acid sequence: CAWSVGQGNTEAFF.

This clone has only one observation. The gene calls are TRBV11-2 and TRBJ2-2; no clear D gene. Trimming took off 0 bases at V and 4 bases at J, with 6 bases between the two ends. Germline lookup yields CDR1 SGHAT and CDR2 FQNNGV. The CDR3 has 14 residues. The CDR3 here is CASSLEPGTGELFF. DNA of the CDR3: TGTGCCAGCAGCTTAGAACCGGGCACCGGGGAGCTGTTTTTT.

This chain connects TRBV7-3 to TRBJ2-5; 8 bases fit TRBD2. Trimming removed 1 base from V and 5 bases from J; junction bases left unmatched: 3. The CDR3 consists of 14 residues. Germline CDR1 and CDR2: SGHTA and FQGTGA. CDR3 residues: CASSLRSGGETQYF. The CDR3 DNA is TGTGCCAGCAGCTTAAGAAGCGGGGGTGAGACCCAGTACTTC.

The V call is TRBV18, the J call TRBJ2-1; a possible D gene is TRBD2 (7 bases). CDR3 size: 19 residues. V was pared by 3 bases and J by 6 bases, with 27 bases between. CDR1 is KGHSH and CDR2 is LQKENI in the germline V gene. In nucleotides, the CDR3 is TGTGCCAGCTCACCTCCGGGACAACGCATAGCGGGTCTCGGCAATGAGCAGTTCTTC. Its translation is CASSPPGQRIAGLGNEQFF.

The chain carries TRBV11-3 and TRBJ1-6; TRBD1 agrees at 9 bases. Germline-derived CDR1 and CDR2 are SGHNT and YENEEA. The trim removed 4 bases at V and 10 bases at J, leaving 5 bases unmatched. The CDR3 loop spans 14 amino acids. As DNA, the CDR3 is TGTGCCAGCAGCTCCACAGGGGGCTGGTCACCCCTCCACTTT. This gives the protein CASSSTGGWSPLHF.

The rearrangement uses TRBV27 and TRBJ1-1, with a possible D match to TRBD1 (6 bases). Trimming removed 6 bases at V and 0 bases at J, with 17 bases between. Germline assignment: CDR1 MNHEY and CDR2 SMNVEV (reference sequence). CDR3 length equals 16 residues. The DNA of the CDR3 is TGTGCCAGCAGGGACTCTAAAAGGGGGATGAACACTGAAGCTTTCTTT. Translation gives CASRDSKRGMNTEAFF.

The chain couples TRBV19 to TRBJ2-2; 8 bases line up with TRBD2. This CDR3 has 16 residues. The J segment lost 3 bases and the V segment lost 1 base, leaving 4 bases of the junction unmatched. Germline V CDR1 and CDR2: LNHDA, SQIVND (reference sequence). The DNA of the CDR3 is TGTGCCAGTAGTATAGGGGCTAGCGGGTACACCGGGGAGCTGTTTTTT. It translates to CASSIGASGYTGELFF.

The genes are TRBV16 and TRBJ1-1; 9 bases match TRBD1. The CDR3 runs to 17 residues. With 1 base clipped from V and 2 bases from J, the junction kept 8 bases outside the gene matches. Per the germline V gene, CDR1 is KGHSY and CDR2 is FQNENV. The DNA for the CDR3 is TGTGCCAGCAGCCAATTTAGGAACAGGGGGCGAAACACTGAAGCTTTCTTT. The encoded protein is CASSQFRNRGRNTEAFF.